What follows is one T cell receptor (beta chain) and its context. Its antigen is not identified. This specimen comes from a study of a mutant IDH1 vaccine in newly diagnosed glioma. For the study at large: Onset of vaccination occurred 4-6 weeks following radiotherapy alone, or with temozolomide cycles.

Whole-study findings and limits: Pseudoprogression apparently tracked independently of changes in top peripheral T cell clonotypes.

The CDR3 totals 17 residues. From germline, CDR1 is SGHRS and CDR2 YFSETQ. V lost 6 bases to trimming and J lost 2 bases; unmatched junction nucleotides: 10. Assay: immunoSEQ multiplex PCR; the TCRdb copy retains only in-frame clones and omits some. Of about 50,000 clones detected, 84% appear once; the ten largest clones hold about 7.2%. Sample time point: week 5, during vaccination. What each vaccine dose contained was 300 ug of mutant IDH1 20-mer peptide, accompanied by topical imiquimod. V usage is TRBV5-1 and J usage is TRBJ1-5, with TRBD1 matching over 11 bases. The TCR was taken from a woman aged 45-59 years with glioma. Sample: PBMCs, taken from a glioma patient whose treatment included an IDH1 peptide vaccine. The DNA for the CDR3 is TGCGCCAGCACCGAGGGGACAGGGGGGAGTCGCAATCAGCCCCAGCATTTT. This translates into CASTEGTGGSRNQPQHF.